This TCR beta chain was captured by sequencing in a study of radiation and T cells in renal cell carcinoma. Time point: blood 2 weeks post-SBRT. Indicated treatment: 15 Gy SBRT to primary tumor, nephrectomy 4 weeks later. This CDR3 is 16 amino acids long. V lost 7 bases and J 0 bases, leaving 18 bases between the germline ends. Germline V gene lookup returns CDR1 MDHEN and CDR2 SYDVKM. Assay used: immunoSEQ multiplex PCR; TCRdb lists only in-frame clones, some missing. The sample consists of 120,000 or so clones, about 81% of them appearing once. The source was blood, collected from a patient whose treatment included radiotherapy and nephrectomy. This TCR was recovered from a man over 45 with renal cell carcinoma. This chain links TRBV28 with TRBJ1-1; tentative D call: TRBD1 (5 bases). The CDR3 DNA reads TGTGCCAGCATTACAGGAACCATGAACATGAACACTGAAGCTTTCTTT. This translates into CASITGTMNMNTEAFF.